This TCR beta chain comes out of a study of blood T cell repertoires in COVID-19. Looking at the study overall: COVID-19 samples from acute and convalescent phases originated in the United States, Italy and Spain.

CDR1 SGHRS and CDR2 YFSETQ come from the germline V gene. CDR3 length: 16 amino acids. After removal of 2 bases from V and 5 bases from J, the junction contained 9 bases not matched to a gene. Individuals drawn from around 25 US areas were roughly 18 to 100 years old. This clone was picked up one time. Original processing methods: Using reference gene primer amplification, nucleated cell counts were estimated. Only in-frame clones appear in the TCRdb table, and some are missing; sequencing was by immunoSEQ multiplex PCR. The V and J calls and clone size are taken from that table; D and trimming were inferred from the DNA. The table shows about 390,000 clones, with around nine tenths occurring only once.

The specimen was PBMCs or T cells enriched from blood (not recorded which). V usage is TRBV5-1 and J usage is TRBJ1-2; 10 bases fit TRBD1. The sequence was collected from a woman between 45 and 60 years old who had recovered from COVID-19. In DNA form, the CDR3 reads TGCGCCAGCAGCTTTTCCGGGACAGGGGAAGGTTATGGCTACACCTTC. It translates to CASSFSGTGEGYGYTF.